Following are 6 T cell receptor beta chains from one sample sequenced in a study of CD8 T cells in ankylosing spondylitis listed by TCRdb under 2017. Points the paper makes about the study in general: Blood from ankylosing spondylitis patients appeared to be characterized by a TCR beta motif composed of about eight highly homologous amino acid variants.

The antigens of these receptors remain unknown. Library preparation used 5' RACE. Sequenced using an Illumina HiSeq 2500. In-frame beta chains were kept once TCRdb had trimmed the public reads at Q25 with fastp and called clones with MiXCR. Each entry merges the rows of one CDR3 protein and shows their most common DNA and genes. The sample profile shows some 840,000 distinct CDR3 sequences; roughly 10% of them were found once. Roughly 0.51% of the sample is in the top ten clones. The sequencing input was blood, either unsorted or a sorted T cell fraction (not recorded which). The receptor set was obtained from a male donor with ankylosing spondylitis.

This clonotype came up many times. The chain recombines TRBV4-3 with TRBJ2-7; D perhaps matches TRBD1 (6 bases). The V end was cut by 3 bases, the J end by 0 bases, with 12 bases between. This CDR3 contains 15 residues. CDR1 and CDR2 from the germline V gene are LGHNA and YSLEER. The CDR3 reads CASSHQTGDSYEQYF. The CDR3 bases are TGCGCCAGCAGCCATCAGACAGGTGACTCCTACGAGCAGTACTTC.

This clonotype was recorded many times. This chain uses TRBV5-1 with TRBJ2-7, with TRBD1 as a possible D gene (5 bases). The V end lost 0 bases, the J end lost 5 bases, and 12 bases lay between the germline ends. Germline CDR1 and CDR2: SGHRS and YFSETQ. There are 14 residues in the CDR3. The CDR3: CASSLAQGRHEQYF. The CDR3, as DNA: TGCGCCAGCAGCTTGGCCCAGGGCAGACACGAGCAGTACTTC.

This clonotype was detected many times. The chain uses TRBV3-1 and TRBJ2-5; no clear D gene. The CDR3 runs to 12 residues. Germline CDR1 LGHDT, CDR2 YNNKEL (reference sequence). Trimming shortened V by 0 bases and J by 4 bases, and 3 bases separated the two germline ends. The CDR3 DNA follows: TGTGCCAGCAGCCAAGATGGAGAGACCCAGTACTTC. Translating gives CASSQDGETQYF.

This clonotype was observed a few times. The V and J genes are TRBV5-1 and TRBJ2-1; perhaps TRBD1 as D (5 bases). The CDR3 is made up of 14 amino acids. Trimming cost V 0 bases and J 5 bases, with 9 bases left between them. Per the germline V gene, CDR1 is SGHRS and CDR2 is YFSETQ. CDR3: CASSLAYRNNEQFF. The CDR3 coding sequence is TGCGCCAGCAGCTTGGCCTACAGGAACAATGAGCAGTTCTTC. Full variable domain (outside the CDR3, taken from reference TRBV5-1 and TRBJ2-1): KAGVTQTPRYLIKTRGQQVTLSCSPISGHRSVSWYQQTPGQGLQFLFEYFSETQRNKGNFPGRFSGRQFSNSRSEMNVSTLELGDSALYLCASSLAYRNNEQFFGPGTRLTVL.

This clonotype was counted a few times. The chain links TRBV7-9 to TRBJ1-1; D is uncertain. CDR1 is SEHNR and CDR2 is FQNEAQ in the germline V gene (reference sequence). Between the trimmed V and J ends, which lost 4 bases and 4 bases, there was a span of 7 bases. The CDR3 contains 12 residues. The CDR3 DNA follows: TGTGCCAGCAGCTCTGACTTCACTGAAGCTTTCTTT. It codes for CASSSDFTEAFF.

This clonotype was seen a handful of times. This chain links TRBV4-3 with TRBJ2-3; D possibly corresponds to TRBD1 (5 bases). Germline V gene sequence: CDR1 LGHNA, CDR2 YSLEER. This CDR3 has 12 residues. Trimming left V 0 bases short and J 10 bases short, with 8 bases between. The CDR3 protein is CASSQEGRAQYF. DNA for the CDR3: TGCGCCAGCAGCCAAGAGGGCAGGGCGCAGTATTTT.